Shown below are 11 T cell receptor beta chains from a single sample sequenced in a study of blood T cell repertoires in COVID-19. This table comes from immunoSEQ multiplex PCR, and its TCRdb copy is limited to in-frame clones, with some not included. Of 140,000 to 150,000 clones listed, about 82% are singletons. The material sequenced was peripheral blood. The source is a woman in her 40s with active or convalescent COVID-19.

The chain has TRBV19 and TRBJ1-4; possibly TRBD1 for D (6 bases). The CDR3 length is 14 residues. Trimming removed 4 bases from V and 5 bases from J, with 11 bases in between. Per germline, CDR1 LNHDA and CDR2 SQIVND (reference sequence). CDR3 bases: TGTGCCAGTAGTAAGACAGGCCAGAATGAAAAACTGTTTTTT. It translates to CASSKTGQNEKLFF.

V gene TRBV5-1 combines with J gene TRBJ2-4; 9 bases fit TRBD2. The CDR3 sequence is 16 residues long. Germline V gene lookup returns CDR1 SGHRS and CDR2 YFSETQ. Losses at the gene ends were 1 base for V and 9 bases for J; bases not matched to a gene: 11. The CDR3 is CASSLRASGETSIQYF. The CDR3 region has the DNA TGCGCCAGCAGCTTGAGGGCTAGCGGGGAGACGAGCATTCAGTACTTC.

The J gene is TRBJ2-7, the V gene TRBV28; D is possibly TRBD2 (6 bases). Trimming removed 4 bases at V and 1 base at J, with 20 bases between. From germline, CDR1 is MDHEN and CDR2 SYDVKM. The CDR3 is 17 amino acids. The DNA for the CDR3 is TGTGCCAGCAGTTCCCCCGGTTTGCGCGGGGATTCCTACGAGCAGTACTTC. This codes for CASSSPGLRGDSYEQYF.

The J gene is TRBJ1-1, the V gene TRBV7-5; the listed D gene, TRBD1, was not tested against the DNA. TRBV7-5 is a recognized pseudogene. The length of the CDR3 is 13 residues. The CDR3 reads CARSFDSTLEAFF. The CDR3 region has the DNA TGTGCCAGAAGCTTTGACAGTACCCTTGAAGCTTTCTTT.

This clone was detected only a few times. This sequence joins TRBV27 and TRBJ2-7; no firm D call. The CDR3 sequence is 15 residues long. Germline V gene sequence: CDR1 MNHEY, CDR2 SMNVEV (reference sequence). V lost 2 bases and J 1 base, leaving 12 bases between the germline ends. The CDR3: CASSLTYLPSYEQYF. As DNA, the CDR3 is TGTGCCAGCAGTTTAACTTACCTACCTTCCTACGAGCAGTACTTC.

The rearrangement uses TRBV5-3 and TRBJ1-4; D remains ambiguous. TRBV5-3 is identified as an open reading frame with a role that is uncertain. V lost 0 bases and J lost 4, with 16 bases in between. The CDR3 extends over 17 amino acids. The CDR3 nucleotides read TGTGCCAGAAGCTTGGTGGCAGCGGGATTTGGTAATGAAAAACTGTTTTTT. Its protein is CARSLVAAGFGNEKLFF.

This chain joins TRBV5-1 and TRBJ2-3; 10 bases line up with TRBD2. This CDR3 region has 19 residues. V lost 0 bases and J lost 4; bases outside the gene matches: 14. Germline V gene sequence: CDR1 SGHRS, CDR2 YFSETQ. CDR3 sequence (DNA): TGCGCCAGCAGCTTGGAAGTTGCTCGACCGGGACTAGCGTCAGATACGCAGTATTTT. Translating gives CASSLEVARPGLASDTQYF.

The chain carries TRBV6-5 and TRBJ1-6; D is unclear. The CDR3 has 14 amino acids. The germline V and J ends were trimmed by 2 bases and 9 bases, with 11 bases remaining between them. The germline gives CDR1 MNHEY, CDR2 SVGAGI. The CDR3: CASSYLQSTSPLHF. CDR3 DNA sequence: TGTGCCAGCAGTTACCTACAGTCGACTTCACCCCTCCACTTT.

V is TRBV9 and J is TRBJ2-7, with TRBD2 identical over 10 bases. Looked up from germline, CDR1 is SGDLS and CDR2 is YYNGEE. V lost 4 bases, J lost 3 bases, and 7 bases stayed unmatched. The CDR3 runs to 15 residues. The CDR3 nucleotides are TGTGCCAGCAGCCCCCTAGCGGGAGCAAACTACGAGCAGTACTTC. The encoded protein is CASSPLAGANYEQYF.

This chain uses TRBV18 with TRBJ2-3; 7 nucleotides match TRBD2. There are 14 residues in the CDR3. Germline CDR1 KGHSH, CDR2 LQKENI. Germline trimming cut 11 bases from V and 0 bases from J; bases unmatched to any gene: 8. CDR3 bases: TGTGCCGGAACGAGCGGGGAAAGCACAGATACGCAGTATTTT. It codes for CAGTSGESTDTQYF.

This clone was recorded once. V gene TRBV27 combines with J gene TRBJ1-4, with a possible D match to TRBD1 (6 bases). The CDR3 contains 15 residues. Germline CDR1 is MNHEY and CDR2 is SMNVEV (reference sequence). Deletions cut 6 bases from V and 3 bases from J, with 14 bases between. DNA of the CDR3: TGTGCCAGCAGGGTTATGGGGGGGCCTAATGAAAAACTGTTTTTT. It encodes CASRVMGGPNEKLFF. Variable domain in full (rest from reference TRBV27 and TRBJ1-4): EAQVTQNPRYLITVTGKKLTVTCSQNMNHEYMSWYRQDPGLGLRQIYYSMNVEVTDKGDVPEGYKVSRKEKRNFPLILESPSPNQTSLYFCASRVMGGPNEKLFFGSGTQLSVL.